This T cell receptor (beta chain) was found in a study of post-analysis software for immune sequencing data (dated by TCRdb to between 2014 and 2017). As for the study more broadly: Recorded disease courses included relapsing-remitting, secondary progressive and progressive-relapsing multiple sclerosis, with some patients lacking subtype annotation. A subset of samples was prepared in parallel using single-end sample barcoding, then pooled and co-amplified after Illumina adapter ligation. The patient repertoires were set against roughly eleven previously published healthy control repertoires from donors whose ages ranged from 6 to 25 years. What the authors observed across the whole study: When samples were clustered directly using the F measure, samples prepared in the same batch co-clustered strongly, which prompted a batch-effect correction. The multiple sclerosis patient group was slightly younger than the control group. Normalized Chao1 diversity was significantly lower in multiple sclerosis patients than controls, suggesting substantial peripheral T-cell clonal expansion. About 5 TRBV segments, including TRBV5-6, TRBV5-1 and TRBV20-1, were significantly more frequent in patients than controls.

TCR beta repertoires were profiled from peripheral blood of roughly twelve young patients with multiple sclerosis to demonstrate the VDJtools post-analysis software. The patients with multiple sclerosis were children and adolescents between about 6 and 17 years of age. CDR1 MNHEY and CDR2 SVGEGT are derived from the germline V gene. Including cysteine and phenylalanine, the CDR3 has 15 amino acids. The retained sequence is limited to the CDR3, 45 bases, with the frame set at the first base. V is clipped by 2 bases and J by 12 bases, and the sequence between their germline boundaries is 17 bases long. To note about this clonotype: Which antigen it targets is not known. No much larger clone is present one base from it, and per-base qualities are unavailable.

Libraries were prepared through PCR. The data were produced on an Illumina HiSeq 2500. To reduce PCR and sequencing biases, unique molecular identifiers were incorporated into the TCR beta cDNA libraries. Every 1 to 10 million input T cells yielded around 500,000 cDNA molecules, meaning each molecule approximated one T cell. The patient libraries were prepared and sequenced using the same protocol as the earlier healthy control dataset. Within a given batch, samples were prepared together, multiplexed and sequenced on the same HiSeq lane. Processing in the source paper ran as follows. MIGEC was used to process the raw barcoded reads, and molecular identifier groups with only a single read were discarded before consensus assembly and CDR3 extraction. VDJtools was used for post-analysis of the clonotype tables, with diversity normalized by down-sampling every dataset to the smallest sample size. Repertoire overlap clustering matched CDR3 amino acid but not nucleotide sequences to correct batch-related cross-sample contamination. The public reads were run again by TCRdb, first through fastp at Q25 and then through MiXCR, and only productive beta chains were kept. Rows with one shared CDR3 protein collapse into an entry with the most common genes and DNA. The V and J calls and clone size come from TCRdb's table, not from the authors' own analysis. This sample holds about 460,000 distinct CDR3 sequences; approximately 45% were observed only once. Of the sample, roughly an eighth falls within the top ten clones.

Input material: blood. This sequence originates from a girl aged 5 to 17 with multiple sclerosis. Rearrangement joined TRBV6-2 or TRBV6-3 to TRBJ1-6; TRBD1 is a weak D gene call, 5 bases matching. This receptor carries the CDR3 CASSYVGPRGRPLHF. The nucleotide sequence is given as TGTGCCAGCAGTTACGTGGGGCCCCGAGGTCGACCCCTCCACTTT.